These T cell receptor beta chains were read from a single sample in a study of cytomegalovirus exposure and HLA in healthy donors. The protocol was immunoSEQ multiplex PCR, while the TCRdb copy is restricted to in-frame clones and leaves out a portion. The repertoire holds 200,000 or so clones, with more than 65% as singletons. Sequencing was done on a sample of PBMCs. The receptors were sampled from a man aged 45-65 years in good health and CMV-seronegative. The CDR3 runs from the conserved cysteine through the conserved F or W. The D gene is left open where the match is weak. Where a row states a size, it is once, few, many or the class of an expanded clone; other rows omit it.

cdr3_aa cdr3_nt d_call clone_size j_call v_call
CASRSLAGLNTEAFF TGTGCCAGCAGATCCTTGGCAGGGTTGAACACTGAAGCTTTCTTT . . TRBJ1-1 TRBV9
CASSPTGLAGAPDTQYF TGTGCCAGCAGCCCGACGGGACTAGCGGGAGCGCCGGATACGCAGTATTTT TRBD2 . TRBJ2-3 TRBV7-3
CASSPDWSPQHF TGTGCCAGCAGCCCGGATTGGAGTCCCCAGCATTTT . . TRBJ1-5 TRBV7-9
CASSDWAGQETQYF TGTGCCAGCAGCGACTGGGCAGGGCAAGAGACCCAGTACTTC . . TRBJ2-5 TRBV5-4
CASSQWASGNEQYF TGTGCCAGCAGCCAGTGGGCCTCGGGGAACGAGCAGTACTTC . few TRBJ2-7 TRBV4-2
CASSSGESSGNTIYF TGCGCCAGCAGCTCTGGGGAGAGCTCTGGAAACACCATATATTTT . few TRBJ1-3 TRBV5-1
CASSGDLVAKNIQYF TGTGCCAGCAGCGGTGATTTAGTAGCCAAAAACATTCAGTACTTC . few TRBJ2-4 TRBV5-4
CASSRDRRNSPLHF TGCGCCAGCAGCAGGGACAGGCGAAATTCACCCCTCCACTTT TRBD1 . TRBJ1-6 TRBV5-1
CSVEGGVAGGTYNEQFF TGCAGCGTTGAGGGGGGGGTTGCGGGAGGGACCTACAATGAGCAGTTCTTC TRBD2 once TRBJ2-1 TRBV29-1
CASRGGYGYTF TGTGCCAGCAGGGGGGGGTACGGCTACACCTTC . . TRBJ1-2 TRBV28
CASSPNRGYGYGYTF TGTGCCAGTAGTCCGAACAGGGGGTACGGCTATGGCTACACCTTC TRBD1 . TRBJ1-2 TRBV19
CASSGWTSGRSYEQYF TGTGCCAGCAGCGGATGGACTAGCGGAAGATCCTACGAGCAGTACTTC TRBD2 . TRBJ2-7 TRBV7-2
CASSPVGQFSTDTQYF TGTGCCAGCAGCCCGGTGGGACAGTTTAGCACAGATACGCAGTATTTT TRBD1 . TRBJ2-3 TRBV5-4
CASSYFLAGDPDTQYF TGTGCCAGCAGTTACTTTCTAGCGGGAGATCCAGATACGCAGTATTTT TRBD2 . TRBJ2-3 TRBV6-6
CASSVGQQETQYF TGCGCCAGCAGCGTGGGACAGCAAGAGACCCAGTACTTC TRBD1 . TRBJ2-5 TRBV5-1
CASSIGQGFQPQHF TGTGCCAGTAGTATAGGTCAGGGGTTCCAGCCCCAGCATTTT . . TRBJ1-5 TRBV19
CASRDGPFEAFF TGTGCCAGCAGAGATGGGCCTTTTGAAGCTTTCTTT . . TRBJ1-1 TRBV6-1
CASSFGGTYEQYF TGTGCCAGCAGCTTTGGAGGGACCTACGAGCAGTACTTC . . TRBJ2-7 TRBV5-5
CASSFQGFGELFF TGTGCCAGCAGCTTCCAGGGATTCGGGGAGCTGTTTTTT . once TRBJ2-2 TRBV14
CASSLDNSNEKLFF TGTGCCAGCAGCTTAGACAACAGTAATGAAAAACTGTTTTTT . . TRBJ1-4 TRBV7-9
CASSGDRNTGELFF TGTGCCAGCAGTGGGGACAGGAACACCGGGGAGCTGTTTTTT TRBD1 few TRBJ2-2 TRBV6-4
CASSLGHDYGYTF TGTGCCAGCAGCTTAGGACACGACTATGGCTACACCTTC . . TRBJ1-2 TRBV7-9
CASSPGTGPPGGELFF TGTGCCAGCAGCCCCGGGACAGGCCCACCTGGCGGGGAGCTGTTTTTT TRBD1 . TRBJ2-2 TRBV5-4
CSVDDRGNEQYF TGCAGCGTTGACGATCGCGGGAACGAGCAGTACTTC . . TRBJ2-7 TRBV29-1
CAISEGPQGMNTEAFF TGTGCCATCAGTGAGGGGCCCCAAGGCATGAACACTGAAGCTTTCTTT . . TRBJ1-1 TRBV10-3
CASSWYAGGVGGEQFF TGCGCCAGCAGCTGGTACGCGGGAGGAGTGGGCGGTGAGCAGTTCTTC TRBD2 . TRBJ2-1 TRBV5-1
CASSLGTSNEQFF TGTGCCAGCAGTTTGGGGACTAGTAATGAGCAGTTCTTC TRBD2 . TRBJ2-1 TRBV6-5
CASRQREGNNEQFF TGTGCCAGCAGGCAGCGGGAGGGAAACAATGAGCAGTTCTTC TRBD2 . TRBJ2-1 TRBV2
CASSEWDSKETQYF TGTGCCAGCAGTGAATGGGACAGCAAAGAGACCCAGTACTTC TRBD1 . TRBJ2-5 TRBV25-1
CASSLSVPQGANSYGYTF TGTGCCAGCAGTTTATCGGTGCCCCAGGGGGCTAACAGCTATGGCTACACCTTC TRBD1 . TRBJ1-2 TRBV28
CASSLVTGNQETQYF TGCGCCAGCAGCTTGGTTACAGGAAACCAAGAGACCCAGTACTTC . . TRBJ2-5 TRBV5-1
CASSLGAQGNVYTF TGTGCCAGCAGCTTAGGAGCGCAGGGTAATGTCTACACCTTC . . TRBJ1-2 TRBV7-2
CASSRQPNEQFF TGTGCCAGCAGTCGACAGCCCAATGAGCAGTTCTTC . . TRBJ2-1 TRBV27
CATRTVADTQYF TGTGCCACCCGGACAGTTGCGGATACGCAGTATTTT . few TRBJ2-3 TRBV27
CASSRPGQGARYEQFF TGTGCCAGCAGCAGGCCGGGACAGGGGGCGCGGTATGAGCAGTTCTTC TRBD1 few TRBJ2-1 TRBV5-4
CASRPTGGNNQPQHF TGTGCCAGCAGACCCACAGGGGGCAATAATCAGCCCCAGCATTTT TRBD1 . TRBJ1-5 TRBV6-5
CASSHAGRGNTGELFF TGCGCCAGCAGCCACGCCGGGAGAGGAAACACCGGGGAGCTGTTTTTT . . TRBJ2-2 TRBV4-1
CASSPLDSRGELFF TGTGCCAGCAGTCCCTTAGATTCGAGAGGGGAGCTGTTTTTT . . TRBJ2-2 TRBV27
CASSRGSTDTQYF TGTGCCAGCAGCCGCGGGAGCACAGATACGCAGTATTTT . few TRBJ2-3 TRBV7-9
CASSQDQGLGPNYGYTF TGCGCCAGCAGCCAAGACCAGGGATTGGGTCCTAACTATGGCTACACCTTC . . TRBJ1-2 TRBV4-1
CATSGWKETQYF TGTGCCACCTCAGGTTGGAAAGAGACCCAGTACTTC . . TRBJ2-5 TRBV19
CASSSQSSGRGEQYF TGTGCCAGCAGTTCTCAATCGAGCGGGAGAGGCGAGCAGTACTTC TRBD2 . TRBJ2-7 TRBV28
CASSQKGGMGTEAFF TGCGCCAGCAGCCAAAAAGGGGGCATGGGCACTGAAGCTTTCTTT TRBD1 once TRBJ1-1 TRBV4-1
CASRGTGELFF TGTGCCAGTCGAGGCACCGGGGAGCTGTTTTTT . few TRBJ2-2 TRBV28
CSVRDYSGANVLTF TGCAGCGTTCGGGACTACTCTGGGGCCAACGTCCTGACTTTC TRBD2 few TRBJ2-6 TRBV29-1
CSVEEASGSTYNEQFF TGCAGCGTTGAAGAGGCTAGCGGGAGTACCTACAATGAGCAGTTCTTC TRBD2 . TRBJ2-1 TRBV29-1
CASSTTGTSGSYEQFF TGTGCCAGCAGTACAACCGGGACTAGCGGGAGCTATGAGCAGTTCTTC TRBD2 . TRBJ2-1 TRBV6-4
CASSDSSGGANVLTF TGTGCCAGCAGTGACTCCAGCGGGGGGGCCAACGTCCTGACTTTC . . TRBJ2-6 TRBV6-4
CASSWGTGTGTGNTIYF TGTGCCAGCAGCTGGGGGACCGGGACAGGGACTGGAAACACCATATATTTT TRBD1 . TRBJ1-3 TRBV5-4
CASRQQGIGEAFF TGTGCCAGCAGACAGCAGGGGATTGGTGAAGCTTTCTTT . . TRBJ1-1 TRBV27
CASSSGGSSYNEQFF TGTGCCAGCAGCTCAGGGGGGAGCTCCTACAATGAGCAGTTCTTC . . TRBJ2-1 TRBV5-4
CASSLEIMRGQINSPLHF TGTGCCAGCAGTTTGGAGATAATGCGGGGACAGATTAATTCACCCCTCCACTTT TRBD1 . TRBJ1-6 TRBV27
CASSYGGPNEKLFF TGCGCCAGCAGCTACGGGGGGCCAAATGAAAAACTGTTTTTT . . TRBJ1-4 TRBV5-1
CASSLALAGHEQYF TGTGCCAGCAGCTTGGCACTAGCGGGACACGAGCAGTACTTC TRBD2 few TRBJ2-7 TRBV5-6
CARQSWIEQFF TGTGCCAGACAGTCTTGGATCGAGCAGTTCTTC . . TRBJ2-1 TRBV27
CATKGQGAIGNQPQHF TGTGCCACCAAAGGGCAGGGGGCCATCGGCAATCAGCCCCAGCATTTT TRBD1 . TRBJ1-5 TRBV19
CASSRWTGHLNTEAFF TGTGCCAGCAGCCGCTGGACAGGGCACCTGAACACTGAAGCTTTCTTT TRBD1 . TRBJ1-1 TRBV7-9
CASTTRETQYF TGTGCCAGCACCACCCGGGAGACCCAGTACTTC . . TRBJ2-5 TRBV6-1